Listed here are 13 T cell receptor beta chains from one sample, sequenced in a study of persistence of HIV-infected CD4 T cells. Stimulation used about 10 ug/mL lysate from CMV-infected fibroblasts. CD40L/CD69 double-negative CD45RO-high memory CD4+ T cells were collected. The immunoSEQ assay was version 4, run in survey mode. Assay used: immunoSEQ multiplex PCR; TCRdb lists only in-frame clones, some missing. The table shows 25,000 to 35,000 clones, with roughly 80% occurring only once. These receptors have no identified antigens. Sequenced material: CD4+ T cells sorted from PBMCs after roughly 18-hour stimulation, taken from a patient who received antiretroviral therapy. These TCRs come from an adult woman with HIV who was CMV-seropositive.

J is TRBJ1-1 and V is TRBV7-2, with 8 bases identical to TRBD1. V trimming: 5 bases; J trimming: 8 bases; junction bases outside the gene matches: 7. Germline CDR1 is SGHTA and CDR2 is FQGNSA. This CDR3 is built from 13 residues. Here the CDR3 reads CASSRPGQAEAFF. CDR3 coding DNA: TGTGCCAGCAGCCGCCCGGGACAGGCAGAAGCTTTCTTT. Supplemented by reference TRBV7-2 and TRBJ1-1, the full variable domain reads GAGVSQSPSNKVTEKGKDVELRCDPISGHTALYWYRQSLGQGLEFLIYFQGNSAPDKSGLPSDRFSAERTGGSVSTLTIQRTQQEDSAVYLCASSRPGQAEAFFGQGTRLTVV.

The rearrangement uses TRBV5-1 and TRBJ1-2; possibly TRBD1 for D (6 bases). Germline CDR1 and CDR2: SGHRS and YFSETQ. The CDR3 has 13 amino acids. V was clipped by 4 bases and J by 4 bases, with 11 bases between them. CDR3 nucleotide sequence: TGCGCCAGCAGCGACACAGGGTCCTATGGCTACACCTTC. This sequence encodes CASSDTGSYGYTF.

V gene TRBV19 combines with J gene TRBJ1-5; D is uncertain. The germline V and J ends were trimmed by 4 bases and 4 bases, with 20 bases remaining between them. Germline CDR1 and CDR2: LNHDA and SQIVND (reference sequence). The CDR3 is made up of 17 amino acids. The CDR3 DNA reads as TGTGCCAGTAGTAACCTTCCCCCGGCCTTGGGGAATCAGCCCCAGCATTTT. It encodes CASSNLPPALGNQPQHF.

This chain connects TRBV12-3 or TRBV12-4 to TRBJ2-1, with D unclear. Trimming stripped 7 bases from V and 9 bases from J, with 16 bases between. The CDR3 is 13 residues long. The CDR3 is CASTFRVQSEQFF. CDR3 DNA sequence: TGTGCCAGCACCTTTCGGGTTCAGAGTGAGCAGTTCTTC.

This rearrangement joins TRBV6-6 to TRBJ1-2; D may be TRBD1 (6 bases). The ends were cut back, 6 bases at V and 2 bases at J, with 13 bases in the middle. The CDR3 sequence is 14 residues long. Germline V gene sequence: CDR1 MNHNY, CDR2 SVGAGI (reference sequence). The CDR3 DNA sequence: TGTGCCAGCAGCCCGACAGGCGCCAACTATGGCTACACCTTC. It yields the protein CASSPTGANYGYTF.

This clone appeared a few times. The gene calls are TRBV28 and TRBJ1-2; D unclear. CDR3 size: 13 residues. Germline V lookup: CDR1 MDHEN, CDR2 SYDVKM. V gave up 3 bases and J gave up 7 bases, with 12 bases separating them. The CDR3 reads CASSLTTSPGYTF. In DNA form, the CDR3 reads TGTGCCAGCAGTTTGACAACTTCCCCTGGCTACACCTTC.

J is TRBJ2-1 and V is TRBV6-4; 9 positions match TRBD1. CDR3 size: 15 residues. CDR1 and CDR2 (germline): MRHNA, SNTAGT. V shed 2 bases and J 2 bases; nucleotides not matched to a gene: 1. For the CDR3, the DNA is TGTGCCAGCAGTGACACAGGGGGCACCTACAATGAGCAGTTCTTC. Its protein is CASSDTGGTYNEQFF.

The V and J genes are TRBV5-1 and TRBJ2-3, with D possibly matching TRBD2 (5 bases). The CDR3 covers 16 residues. V lost 4 bases to trimming and J lost 0 bases, with 15 bases between them. Germline CDR1 reads SGHRS; CDR2 reads YFSETQ. CDR3 protein: CASSPGGAASTDTQYF. In DNA form, the CDR3 reads TGCGCCAGCAGCCCTGGTGGAGCGGCTAGCACAGATACGCAGTATTTT.

The CDR3 sequence: CASRPAATLETQYF. CDR3 DNA sequence: TGTGCCAGCCGCCCCGCCGCCACCCTGGAGACCCAGTACTTC. The genes are TRBV19 and TRBJ2-5, with D unclear. The length of the CDR3 is 14 residues. Per germline, CDR1 LNHDA and CDR2 SQIVND (reference sequence). With 9 bases removed from V and 5 bases from J, the gap between germline ends came to 19 bases.

V gene TRBV9 combines with J gene TRBJ1-2; 8 nucleotides agree with TRBD1. Trimming removed 1 base from V and 3 bases from J; junction bases left unmatched: 8. Germline-derived CDR1 and CDR2 are SGDLS and YYNGEE. This CDR3 comprises 16 residues. The CDR3 loop is CASSVLSSQGDYGYTF. As DNA, the CDR3 is TGTGCCAGCAGCGTATTATCATCACAGGGGGACTATGGCTACACCTTC.

This clone is large by share. This sequence joins TRBV5-1 and TRBJ1-1; tentative D call: TRBD1 (6 bases). The germline CDR1 and CDR2 sequences are SGHRS and YFSETQ. Trimming left V 3 bases short and J 2 bases short, with 17 bases between. This CDR3 is 16 amino acids long. DNA for the CDR3: TGCGCCAGCAGCTGGGGGCCCGGACAGCCTAACACTGAAGCTTTCTTT. As protein: CASSWGPGQPNTEAFF. The full variable domain, in which reference TRBV5-1 and TRBJ1-1 provide the parts outside the CDR3, is KAGVTQTPRYLIKTRGQQVTLSCSPISGHRSVSWYQQTPGQGLQFLFEYFSETQRNKGNFPGRFSGRQFSNSRSEMNVSTLELGDSALYLCASSWGPGQPNTEAFFGQGTRLTVV.

The rearrangement uses TRBV9 and TRBJ2-1, with D possibly called TRBD1 or TRBD2 (5 bases each). V gave up 0 bases and J gave up 6 bases, with 13 bases separating them. The CDR3 extends over 15 amino acids. Per germline, CDR1 SGDLS and CDR2 YYNGEE. As DNA, the CDR3 is TGTGCCAGCAGCGTAGGGTCACTGGGGGTCAATGAGCAGTTCTTC. Amino acids: CASSVGSLGVNEQFF.

The rearrangement links TRBV7-8 to TRBJ2-3, with D tentatively TRBD2 (7 bases). Per the germline V gene, CDR1 is SGHVS and CDR2 is FQNEAQ. Trimming left V 1 base short and J 6 bases short, with 14 bases between. This CDR3 spans 15 amino acids. CDR3 protein: CASSLGAGAVDTQYF. In nucleotides, the CDR3 is TGTGCCAGCAGCTTAGGTGCGGGGGCCGTGGATACGCAGTATTTT.